This TCR beta chain stems from a study of T cells after somatic rescue of genetic block. Sequencing used immunoSEQ multiplex PCR; TCRdb keeps in-frame clones, though not all of them. The sample records 68,000 or so clones, 85% to 95% being singletons. Deletions cut 2 bases from V and 0 bases from J, with 13 bases between. Germline CDR1 MDHEN, CDR2 SYDVKM. The CDR3 consists of 17 residues. The clonotype comes from a man aged 35-49 years. The rearrangement uses TRBV28 and TRBJ2-2, with D possibly matching TRBD1 (6 bases). The sequencing sample was made of peripheral blood mononuclear cells (PBMCs). CDR3 coding DNA: TGTGCCAGCAGTTTACCCGACAGGACTTCGAACACCGGGGAGCTGTTTTTT. Its translation is CASSLPDRTSNTGELFF.